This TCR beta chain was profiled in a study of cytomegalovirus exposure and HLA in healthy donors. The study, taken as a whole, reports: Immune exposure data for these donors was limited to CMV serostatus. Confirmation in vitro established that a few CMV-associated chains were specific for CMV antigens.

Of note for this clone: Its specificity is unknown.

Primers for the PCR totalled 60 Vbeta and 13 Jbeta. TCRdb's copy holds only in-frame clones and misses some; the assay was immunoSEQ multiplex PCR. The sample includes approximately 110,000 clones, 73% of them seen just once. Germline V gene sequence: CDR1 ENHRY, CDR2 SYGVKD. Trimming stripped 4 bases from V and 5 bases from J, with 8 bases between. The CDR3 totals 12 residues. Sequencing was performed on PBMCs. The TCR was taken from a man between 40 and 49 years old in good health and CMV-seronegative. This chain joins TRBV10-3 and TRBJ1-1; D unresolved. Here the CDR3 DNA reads TGTGCCATCAGTGCGGGGAGTACTGAAGCTTTCTTT. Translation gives CAISAGSTEAFF.